This TCR beta chain appears in the sequencing data of a study of identical twins. Study-wide findings and caveats: Beta out-of-frame sequences showed weaker excess twin sharing. For cord blood, abundant beta clonotypes had fewer insertions, unlike memory repertoires, which showed none.

With respect to this clonotype: What it recognizes is unknown.

The CDR3 runs 14 residues. The J segment lost 4 bases and the V segment lost 5 bases, leaving 5 bases of the junction unmatched. CDR1 MGHDK and CDR2 SYGVNS come from the germline V gene. TCRdb ran MiXCR on the 5' RACE reads and lists one entry per CDR3 protein. The profile shows some 460,000 distinct CDR3 sequences, 14% of them singletons. The sample also formed part of further work on yellow fever vaccine responses in identical twins. This second study says: Reportedly, twins showed a vaccine T cell response that looked partly convergent and partly personalized.

The clonotype comes from a woman younger than 30 in good health. J is TRBJ2-3 and V is TRBV25-1; 8 bases fit TRBD1. Sequenced: CD4+ T cells sorted from blood. The CDR3 DNA reads as TGTGCCAGCAGTCGCCAGGGGGCTGCAGATACGCAGTATTTT. It encodes CASSRQGAADTQYF.